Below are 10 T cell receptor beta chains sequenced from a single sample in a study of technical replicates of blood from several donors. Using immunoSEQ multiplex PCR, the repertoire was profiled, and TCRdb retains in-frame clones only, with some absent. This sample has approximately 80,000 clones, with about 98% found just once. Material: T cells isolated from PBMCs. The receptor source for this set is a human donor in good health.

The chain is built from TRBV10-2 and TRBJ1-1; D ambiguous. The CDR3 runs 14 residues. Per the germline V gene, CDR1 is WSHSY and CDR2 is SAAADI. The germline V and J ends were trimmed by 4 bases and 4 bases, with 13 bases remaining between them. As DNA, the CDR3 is TGCGCCAGCAGTGCACTTCCAATTTTCACTGAAGCTTTCTTT. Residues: CASSALPIFTEAFF.

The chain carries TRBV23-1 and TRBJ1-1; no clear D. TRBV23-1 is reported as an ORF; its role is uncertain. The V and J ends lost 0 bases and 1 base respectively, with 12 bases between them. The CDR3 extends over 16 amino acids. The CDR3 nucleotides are TGCGCCAGCAGTCAATCTGGTGGCGGATCGAACACTGAAGCTTTCTTT. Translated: CASSQSGGGSNTEAFF.

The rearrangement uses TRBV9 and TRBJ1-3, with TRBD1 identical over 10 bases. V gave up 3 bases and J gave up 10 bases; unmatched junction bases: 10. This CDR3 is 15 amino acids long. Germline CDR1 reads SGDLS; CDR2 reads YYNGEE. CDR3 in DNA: TGTGCCAGCAGCGGCCGGGACAGGGGCTTTAGGACCATATATTTT. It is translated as CASSGRDRGFRTIYF.

The CDR3 coding sequence is TGTGCCAGTCGACAGGGCCTTAACTATGGCTACACCTTC. Translation gives CASRQGLNYGYTF. The V and J genes are TRBV7-9 and TRBJ1-2; 7 nucleotides line up with TRBD1. Germline CDR1 SEHNR, CDR2 FQNEAQ (reference sequence). V lost 9 bases and J lost 1; bases outside the gene matches: 5. This CDR3 spans 13 amino acids.

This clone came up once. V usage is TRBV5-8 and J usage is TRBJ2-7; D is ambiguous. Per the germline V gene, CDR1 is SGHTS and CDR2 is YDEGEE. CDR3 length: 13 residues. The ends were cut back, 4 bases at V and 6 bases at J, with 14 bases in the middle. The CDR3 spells CASSRSLASEQYF. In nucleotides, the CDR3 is TGTGCCAGCAGCCGGAGCTTGGCTAGCGAGCAGTACTTC.

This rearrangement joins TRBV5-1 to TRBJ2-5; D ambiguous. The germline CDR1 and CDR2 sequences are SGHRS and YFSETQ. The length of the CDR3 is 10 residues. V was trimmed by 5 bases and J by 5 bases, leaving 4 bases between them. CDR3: CASSGETQYF. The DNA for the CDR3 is TGCGCCAGCAGTGGCGAGACCCAGTACTTC. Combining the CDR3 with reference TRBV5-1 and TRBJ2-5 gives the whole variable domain KAGVTQTPRYLIKTRGQQVTLSCSPISGHRSVSWYQQTPGQGLQFLFEYFSETQRNKGNFPGRFSGRQFSNSRSEMNVSTLELGDSALYLCASSGETQYFGPGTRLLVL.

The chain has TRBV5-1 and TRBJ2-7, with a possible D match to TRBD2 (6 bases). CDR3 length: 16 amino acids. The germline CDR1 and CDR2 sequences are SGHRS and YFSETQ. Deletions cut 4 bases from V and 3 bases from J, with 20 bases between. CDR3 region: CASSPTPGGIFYEQYF. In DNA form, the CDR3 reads TGCGCCAGCAGCCCTACCCCCGGAGGGATTTTCTACGAGCAGTACTTC. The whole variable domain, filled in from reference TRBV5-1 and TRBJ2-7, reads KAGVTQTPRYLIKTRGQQVTLSCSPISGHRSVSWYQQTPGQGLQFLFEYFSETQRNKGNFPGRFSGRQFSNSRSEMNVSTLELGDSALYLCASSPTPGGIFYEQYFGPGTRLTVT.

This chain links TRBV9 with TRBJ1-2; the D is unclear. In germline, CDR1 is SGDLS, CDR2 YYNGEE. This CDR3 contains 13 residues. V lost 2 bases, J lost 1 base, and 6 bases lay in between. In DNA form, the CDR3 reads TGTGCCAGCAGCGTGGGAGATAACTATGGCTACACCTTC. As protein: CASSVGDNYGYTF.

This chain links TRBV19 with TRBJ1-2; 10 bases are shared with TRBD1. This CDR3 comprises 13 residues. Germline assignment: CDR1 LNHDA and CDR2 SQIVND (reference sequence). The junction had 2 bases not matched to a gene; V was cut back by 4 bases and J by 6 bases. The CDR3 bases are TGTGCCAGTAGTACCGGACAGGGGGATGGCTACACCTTC. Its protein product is CASSTGQGDGYTF.

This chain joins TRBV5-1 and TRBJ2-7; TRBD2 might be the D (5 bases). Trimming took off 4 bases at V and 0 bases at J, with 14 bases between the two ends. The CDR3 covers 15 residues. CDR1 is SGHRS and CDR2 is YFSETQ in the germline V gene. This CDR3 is CASSPWAADSYEQYF. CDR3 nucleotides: TGCGCCAGCAGCCCATGGGCAGCGGACTCCTACGAGCAGTACTTC.